These T cell receptor beta chains were read from a single sample in a study of shared clonotypes between healthy human individuals. Repertoires were generated with immunoSEQ multiplex PCR, while TCRdb's copy carries only in-frame clones and drops some. Of about 2.4 million clones in the sample, roughly 93% are singletons; the top ten hold around 0.4%. The specimen sequenced was naive CD4+ T cells from PBMCs. All receptors come from a man aged 18 to 29 in good health. Some clones in this sample may be carry-over from other donors' samples. Both conserved end residues are part of each CDR3. A D gene is named only where the DNA matches it firmly. The listing skips clone size in some rows; elsewhere it reads once, few, many or a size class.

cdr3_length,j_call,d_call,clone_size,v_call,cdr3_nt,cdr3_aa
16,TRBJ2-7,NA,NA,TRBV21-1,TGTGCCAGCAGCAAAGCCGGGACTAGAGGATCCTACGAGCAGTACTTC,CASSKAGTRGSYEQYF
13,TRBJ2-3,NA,NA,TRBV29-1,TGCAGCGTTGAGGGGGAGGGGGCAGATACGCAGTATTTT,CSVEGEGADTQYF
17,TRBJ2-2,TRBD2,once,TRBV7-3,TGTGCCAGCAGTCCGACTGGCGGGAGTCAGAACACCGGGGAGCTGTTTTTT,CASSPTGGSQNTGELFF
13,TRBJ1-2,TRBD1,few,TRBV27,TGTGCCAGCAGTTCGACAGGGATCTATGGCTACACCTTC,CASSSTGIYGYTF
15,TRBJ2-7,TRBD1,NA,TRBV5-5,TGTGCCAGCAGCTTGGCGACAGGGGTATGGTACGAGCAGTACTTC,CASSLATGVWYEQYF
16,TRBJ2-7,TRBD2,NA,TRBV10-2,TGCGCCAGCAGTGAGTCGAGAGGACTAGCGCACCACGAGCAGTACTTC,CASSESRGLAHHEQYF
15,TRBJ2-7,NA,NA,TRBV6-5,TGTGCCAGCAGTTACTTGGGGACCAACTCCTACGAGCAGTACTTC,CASSYLGTNSYEQYF
15,TRBJ2-3,TRBD2,NA,TRBV5-4,TGTGCCAGCAGCCGATTAGCGGGAGGTTTGGATACGCAGTATTTT,CASSRLAGGLDTQYF
15,TRBJ2-7,TRBD1,NA,TRBV11-2,TGTGCCAGCAGCTCAATACAGGGGGCAGGGTACGAGCAGTACTTC,CASSSIQGAGYEQYF
14,TRBJ1-1,NA,NA,TRBV9,TGTGCCAGCAGCCCAGTCCCGGGGAACACTGAAGCTTTCTTT,CASSPVPGNTEAFF
13,TRBJ1-2,NA,NA,TRBV5-1,TGCGCCAGCACCGACAACCTTAGGTATGGCTACACCTTC,CASTDNLRYGYTF
14,TRBJ1-5,NA,NA,TRBV2,TGTGCCAGCAGTGGCTTGCAGGGGAATCAGCCCCAGCATTTT,CASSGLQGNQPQHF